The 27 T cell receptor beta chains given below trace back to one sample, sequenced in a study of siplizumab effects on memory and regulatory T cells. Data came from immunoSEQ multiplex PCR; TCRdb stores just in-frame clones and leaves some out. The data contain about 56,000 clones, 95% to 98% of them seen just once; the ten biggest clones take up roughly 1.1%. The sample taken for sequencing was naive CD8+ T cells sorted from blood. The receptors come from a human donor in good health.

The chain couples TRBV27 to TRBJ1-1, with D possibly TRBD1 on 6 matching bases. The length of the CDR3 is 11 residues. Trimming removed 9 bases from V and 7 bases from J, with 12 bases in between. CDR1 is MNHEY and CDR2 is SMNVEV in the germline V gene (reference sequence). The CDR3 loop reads CASRGGLEAFF. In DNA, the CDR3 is TGTGCCAGTCGCGGGGGCCTTGAAGCTTTCTTT.

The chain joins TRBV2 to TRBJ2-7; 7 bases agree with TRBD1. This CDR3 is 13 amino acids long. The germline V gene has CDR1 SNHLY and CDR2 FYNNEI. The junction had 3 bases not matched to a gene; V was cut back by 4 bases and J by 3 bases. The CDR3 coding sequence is TGTGCCAGCAGTGTAGGGGACAGCTACGAGCAGTACTTC. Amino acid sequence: CASSVGDSYEQYF.

CDR3 sequence reads: CASSLEGTYEQYF. As DNA, the CDR3 is TGCGCCAGCAGCTTGGAGGGGACCTACGAGCAGTACTTC. V is TRBV5-1 and J is TRBJ2-7; possible D gene TRBD1, 5 bases. The V end lost 0 bases, the J end lost 2 bases, and 6 bases lay between the germline ends. Germline V gene data show CDR1 as SGHRS and CDR2 as YFSETQ. This CDR3 comprises 13 residues.

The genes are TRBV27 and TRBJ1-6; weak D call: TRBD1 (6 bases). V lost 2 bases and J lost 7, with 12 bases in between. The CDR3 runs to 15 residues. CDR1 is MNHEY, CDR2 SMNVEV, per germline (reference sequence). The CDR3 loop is CASSLTGSGNSPLHF. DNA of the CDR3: TGTGCCAGCAGTTTAACAGGGTCTGGGAATTCACCCCTCCACTTT.

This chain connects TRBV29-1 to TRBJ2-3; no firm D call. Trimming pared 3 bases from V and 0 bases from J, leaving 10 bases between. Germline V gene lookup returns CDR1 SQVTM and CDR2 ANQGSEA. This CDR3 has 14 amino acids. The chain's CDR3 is CSVDGPSSTDTQYF. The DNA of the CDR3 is TGCAGCGTTGATGGGCCCTCTAGCACAGATACGCAGTATTTT.

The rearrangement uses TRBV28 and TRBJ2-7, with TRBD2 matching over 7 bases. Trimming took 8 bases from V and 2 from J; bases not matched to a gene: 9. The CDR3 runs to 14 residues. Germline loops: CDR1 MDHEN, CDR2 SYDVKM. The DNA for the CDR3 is TGTGCCAGCGACGCGGGAGTGGCAGCCTACGAGCAGTACTTC. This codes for CASDAGVAAYEQYF. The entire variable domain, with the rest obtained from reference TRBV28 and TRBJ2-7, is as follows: DVKVTQSSRYLVKRTGEKVFLECVQDMDHENMFWYRQDPGLGLRLIYFSYDVKMKEKGDIPEGYSVSREKKERFSLILESASTNQTSMYLCASDAGVAAYEQYFGPGTRLTVT.

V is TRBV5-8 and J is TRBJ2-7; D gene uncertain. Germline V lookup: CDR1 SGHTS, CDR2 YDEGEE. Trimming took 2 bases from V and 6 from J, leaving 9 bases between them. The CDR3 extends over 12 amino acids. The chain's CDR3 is CASSFSPVEQYF. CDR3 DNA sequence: TGTGCCAGCAGCTTTTCCCCGGTCGAGCAGTACTTC. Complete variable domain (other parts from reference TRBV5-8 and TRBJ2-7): EAGVTQSPTHLIKTRGQQATLRCSPISGHTSVYWYQQALGLGLQFLLWYDEGEERNRGNFPPRFSGRQFPNYSSELNVNALELEDSALYLCASSFSPVEQYFGPGTRLTVT.

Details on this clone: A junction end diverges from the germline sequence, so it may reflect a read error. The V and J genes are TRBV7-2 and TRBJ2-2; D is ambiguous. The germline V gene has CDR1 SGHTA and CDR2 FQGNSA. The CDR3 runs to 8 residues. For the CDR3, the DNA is TGTGCCGGGGAACAACTCGTTTTT. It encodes CAGEQLVF.

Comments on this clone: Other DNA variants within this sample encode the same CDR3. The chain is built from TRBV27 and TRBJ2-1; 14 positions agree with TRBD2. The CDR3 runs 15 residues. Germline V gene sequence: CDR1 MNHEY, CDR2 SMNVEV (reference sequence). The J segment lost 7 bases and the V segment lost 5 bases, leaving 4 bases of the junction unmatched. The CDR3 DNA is TGTGCCAGCAGTCCCGGGACTAGCGGGAGTAATGAGCAGTTCTTC. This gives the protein CASSPGTSGSNEQFF.

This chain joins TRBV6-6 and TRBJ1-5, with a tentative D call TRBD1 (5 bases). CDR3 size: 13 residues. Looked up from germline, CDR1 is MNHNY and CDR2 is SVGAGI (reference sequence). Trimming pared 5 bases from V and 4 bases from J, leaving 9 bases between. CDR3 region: CASSPHRNQPQHF. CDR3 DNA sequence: TGTGCCAGCAGTCCTCACAGGAATCAGCCCCAGCATTTT.

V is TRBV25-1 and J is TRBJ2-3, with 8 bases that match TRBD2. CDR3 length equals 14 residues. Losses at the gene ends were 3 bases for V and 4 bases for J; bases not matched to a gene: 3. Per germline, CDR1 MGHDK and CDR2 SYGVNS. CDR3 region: CASSDAGGADTQYF. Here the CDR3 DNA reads TGTGCCAGCAGTGACGCGGGGGGAGCAGATACGCAGTATTTT. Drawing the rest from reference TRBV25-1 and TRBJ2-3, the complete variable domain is EADIYQTPRYLVIGTGKKITLECSQTMGHDKMYWYQQDPGMELHLIHYSYGVNSTEKGDLSSESTVSRIRTEHFPLTLESARPSHTSQYLCASSDAGGADTQYFGPGTRLTVL.

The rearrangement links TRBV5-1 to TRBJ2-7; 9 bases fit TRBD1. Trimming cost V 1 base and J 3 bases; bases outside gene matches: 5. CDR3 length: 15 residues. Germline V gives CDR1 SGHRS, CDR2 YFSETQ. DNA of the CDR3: TGCGCCAGCAGCTTGACCCCGGGACAGGGCTACGAGCAGTACTTC. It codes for CASSLTPGQGYEQYF.

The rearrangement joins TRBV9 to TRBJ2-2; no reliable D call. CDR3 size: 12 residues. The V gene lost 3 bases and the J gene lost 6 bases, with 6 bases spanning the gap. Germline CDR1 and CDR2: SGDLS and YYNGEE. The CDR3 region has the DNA TGTGCCAGCAGCGAAATTGCCGGGGAGCTGTTTTTT. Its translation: CASSEIAGELFF.

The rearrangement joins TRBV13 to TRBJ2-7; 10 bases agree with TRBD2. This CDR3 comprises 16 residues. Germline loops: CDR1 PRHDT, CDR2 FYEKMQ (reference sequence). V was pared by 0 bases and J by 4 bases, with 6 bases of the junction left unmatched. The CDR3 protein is CASSLGLGTSEYEQYF. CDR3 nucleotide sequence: TGTGCCAGCAGCTTAGGGTTAGGGACTAGCGAGTACGAGCAGTACTTC. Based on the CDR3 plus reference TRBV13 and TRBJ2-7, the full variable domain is AAGVIQSPRHLIKEKRETATLKCYPIPRHDTVYWYQQGPGQDPQFLISFYEKMQSDKGSIPDRFSAQQFSDYHSELNMSSLELGDSALYFCASSLGLGTSEYEQYFGPGTRLTVT.

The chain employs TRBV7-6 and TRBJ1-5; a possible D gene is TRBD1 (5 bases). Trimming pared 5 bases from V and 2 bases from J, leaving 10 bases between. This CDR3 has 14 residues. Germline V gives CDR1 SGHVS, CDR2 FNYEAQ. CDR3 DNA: TGTGCCAGCAGCCCCGGGGCCGGCAATCAGCCCCAGCATTTT. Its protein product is CASSPGAGNQPQHF.

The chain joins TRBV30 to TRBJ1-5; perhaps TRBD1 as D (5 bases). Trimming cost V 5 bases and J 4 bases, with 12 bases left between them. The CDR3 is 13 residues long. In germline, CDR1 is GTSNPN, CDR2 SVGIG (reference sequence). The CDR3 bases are TGTGCCTGGGGACCTGAGGGGAATCAGCCCCAGCATTTT. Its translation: CAWGPEGNQPQHF.

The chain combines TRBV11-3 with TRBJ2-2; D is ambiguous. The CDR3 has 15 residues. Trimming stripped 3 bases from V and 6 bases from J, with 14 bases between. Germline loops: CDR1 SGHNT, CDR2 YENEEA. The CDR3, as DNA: TGTGCCAGCAGCTTGGTTATGGTGGAGTCCGGGGAGCTGTTTTTT. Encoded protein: CASSLVMVESGELFF.

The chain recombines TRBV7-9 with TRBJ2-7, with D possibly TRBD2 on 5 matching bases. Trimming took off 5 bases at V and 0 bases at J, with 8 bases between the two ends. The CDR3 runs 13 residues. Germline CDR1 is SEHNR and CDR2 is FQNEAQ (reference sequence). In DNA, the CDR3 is TGTGCCAGCAGCGTTCGGGACTCCTACGAGCAGTACTTC. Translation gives CASSVRDSYEQYF. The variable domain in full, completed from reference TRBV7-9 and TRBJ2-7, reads DTGVSQNPRHKITKRGQNVTFRCDPISEHNRLYWYRQTLGQGPEFLTYFQNEAQLEKSRLLSDRFSAERPKGSFSTLEIQRTEQGDSAMYLCASSVRDSYEQYFGPGTRLTVT.

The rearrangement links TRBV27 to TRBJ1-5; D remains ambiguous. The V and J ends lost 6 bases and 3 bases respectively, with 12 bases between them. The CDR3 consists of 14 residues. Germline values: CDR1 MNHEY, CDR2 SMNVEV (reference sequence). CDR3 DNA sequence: TGTGCCAGCAGCCAGACGGGGTTCAATCAGCCCCAGCATTTT. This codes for CASSQTGFNQPQHF.

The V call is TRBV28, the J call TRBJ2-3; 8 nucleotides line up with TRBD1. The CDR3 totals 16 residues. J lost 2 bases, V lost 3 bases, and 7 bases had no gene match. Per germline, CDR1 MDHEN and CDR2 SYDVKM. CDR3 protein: CASSFSGTGLTDTQYF. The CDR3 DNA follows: TGTGCCAGCAGTTTCTCCGGGACAGGACTCACAGATACGCAGTATTTT.

The CDR3 DNA reads as TGTGCCAGCAGCCAAGAGAGTGTTTCTGCGATCTACGAGCAGTACTTC. This sequence encodes CASSQESVSAIYEQYF. J is TRBJ2-7 and V is TRBV4-2, with D hard to call. The CDR3 has 16 amino acids. Germline CDR1 is LGHNA and CDR2 is YNFKEQ. The ends were cut back, 0 bases at V and 3 bases at J, with 15 bases in the middle.

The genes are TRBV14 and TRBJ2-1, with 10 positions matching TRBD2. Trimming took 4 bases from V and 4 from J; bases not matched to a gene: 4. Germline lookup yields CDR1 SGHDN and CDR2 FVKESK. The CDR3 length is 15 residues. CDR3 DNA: TGTGCCAGCAGCCCGACTAGCGGGTTTTACAATGAGCAGTTCTTC. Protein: CASSPTSGFYNEQFF. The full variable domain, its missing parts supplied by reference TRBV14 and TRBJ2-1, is EAGVTQFPSHSVIEKGQTVTLRCDPISGHDNLYWYRRVMGKEIKFLLHFVKESKQDESGMPNNRFLAERTGGTYSTLKVQPAELEDSGVYFCASSPTSGFYNEQFFGPGTRLTVL.

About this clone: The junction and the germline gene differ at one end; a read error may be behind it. The CDR3 DNA is TGTGCCAGCAGTGTCAATCGCAATCGGCCCCAGCATTTT. It is translated as CASSVNRNRPQHF. This chain links TRBV6-1 with TRBJ1-5; no clear D. From germline, CDR1 is MNHNS and CDR2 SASEGT. The CDR3 totals 13 residues.

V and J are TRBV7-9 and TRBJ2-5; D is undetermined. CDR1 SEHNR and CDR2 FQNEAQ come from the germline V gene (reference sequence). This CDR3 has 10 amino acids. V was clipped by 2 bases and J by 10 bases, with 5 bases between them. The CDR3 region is CASSLNVQYF. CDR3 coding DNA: TGTGCCAGCAGCTTAAACGTCCAGTACTTC.

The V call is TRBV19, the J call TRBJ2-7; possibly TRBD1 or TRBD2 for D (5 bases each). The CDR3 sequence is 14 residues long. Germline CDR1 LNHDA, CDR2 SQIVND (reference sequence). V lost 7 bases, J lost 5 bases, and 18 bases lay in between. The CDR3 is CASTYGRGANEQYF. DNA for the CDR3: TGTGCCAGTACCTATGGGAGAGGGGCCAACGAGCAGTACTTC.

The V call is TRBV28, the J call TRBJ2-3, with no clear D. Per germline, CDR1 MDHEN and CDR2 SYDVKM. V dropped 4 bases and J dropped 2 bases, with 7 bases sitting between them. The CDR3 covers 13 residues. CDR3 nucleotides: TGTGCCAGCAGTTCCCTCCCCACAGATACGCAGTATTTT. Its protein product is CASSSLPTDTQYF.

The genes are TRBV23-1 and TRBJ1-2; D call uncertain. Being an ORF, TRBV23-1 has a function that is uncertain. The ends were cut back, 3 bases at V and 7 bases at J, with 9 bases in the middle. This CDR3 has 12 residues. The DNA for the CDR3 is TGCGCCAGCAGTCATGAGGCGTCTGGCTACACCTTC. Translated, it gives CASSHEASGYTF.